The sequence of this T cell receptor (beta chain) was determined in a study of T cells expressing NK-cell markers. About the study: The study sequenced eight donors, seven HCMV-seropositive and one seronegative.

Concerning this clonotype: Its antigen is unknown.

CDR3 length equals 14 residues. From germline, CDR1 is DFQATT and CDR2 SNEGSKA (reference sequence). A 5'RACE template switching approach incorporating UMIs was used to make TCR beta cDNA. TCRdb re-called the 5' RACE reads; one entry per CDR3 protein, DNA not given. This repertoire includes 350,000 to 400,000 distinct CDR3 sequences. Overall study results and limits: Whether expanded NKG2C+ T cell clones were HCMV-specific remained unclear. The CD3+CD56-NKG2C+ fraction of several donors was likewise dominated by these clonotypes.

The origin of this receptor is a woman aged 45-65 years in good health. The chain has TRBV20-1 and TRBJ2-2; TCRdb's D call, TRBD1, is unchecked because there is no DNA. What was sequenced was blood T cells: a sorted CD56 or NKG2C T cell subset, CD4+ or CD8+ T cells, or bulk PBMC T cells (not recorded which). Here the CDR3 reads CSATRDGNTGELFF.